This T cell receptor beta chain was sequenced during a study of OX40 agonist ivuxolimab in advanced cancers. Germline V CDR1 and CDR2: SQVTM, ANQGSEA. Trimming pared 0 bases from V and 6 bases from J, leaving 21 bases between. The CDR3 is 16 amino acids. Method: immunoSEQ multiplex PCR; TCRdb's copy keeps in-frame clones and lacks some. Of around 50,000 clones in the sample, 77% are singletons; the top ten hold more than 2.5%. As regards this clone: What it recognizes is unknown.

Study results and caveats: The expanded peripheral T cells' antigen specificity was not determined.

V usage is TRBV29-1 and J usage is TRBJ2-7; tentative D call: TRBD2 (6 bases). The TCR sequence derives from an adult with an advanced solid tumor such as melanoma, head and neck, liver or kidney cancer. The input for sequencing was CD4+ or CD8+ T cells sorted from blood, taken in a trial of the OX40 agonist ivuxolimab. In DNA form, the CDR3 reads TGCAGCGTTGAAGATCGCGTCGCGGGGCCTCGTGGCGAGCAGTACTTC. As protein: CSVEDRVAGPRGEQYF.